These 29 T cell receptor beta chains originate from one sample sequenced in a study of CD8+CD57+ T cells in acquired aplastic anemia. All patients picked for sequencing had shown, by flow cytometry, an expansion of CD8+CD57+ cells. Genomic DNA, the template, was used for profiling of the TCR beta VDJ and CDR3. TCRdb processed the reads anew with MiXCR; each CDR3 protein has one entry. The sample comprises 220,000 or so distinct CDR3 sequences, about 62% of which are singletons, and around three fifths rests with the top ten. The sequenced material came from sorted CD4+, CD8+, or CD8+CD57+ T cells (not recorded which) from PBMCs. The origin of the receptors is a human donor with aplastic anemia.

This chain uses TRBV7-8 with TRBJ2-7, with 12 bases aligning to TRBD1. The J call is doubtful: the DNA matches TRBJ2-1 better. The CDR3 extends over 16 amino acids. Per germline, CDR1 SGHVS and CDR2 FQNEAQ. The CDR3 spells CASSLAGGQGAGEQFF. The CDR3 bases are TGTGCCAGCAGCTTAGCGGGGGGACAGGGGGCTGGTGAGCAGTTCTTC.

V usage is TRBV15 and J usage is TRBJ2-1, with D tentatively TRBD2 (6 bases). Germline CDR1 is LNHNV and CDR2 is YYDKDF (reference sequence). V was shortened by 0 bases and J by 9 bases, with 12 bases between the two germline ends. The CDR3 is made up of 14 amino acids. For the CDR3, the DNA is TGTGCCACCAGCAGAGATCGGAGGGTTGGTGAGCAGTTCTTC. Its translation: CATSRDRRVGEQFF.

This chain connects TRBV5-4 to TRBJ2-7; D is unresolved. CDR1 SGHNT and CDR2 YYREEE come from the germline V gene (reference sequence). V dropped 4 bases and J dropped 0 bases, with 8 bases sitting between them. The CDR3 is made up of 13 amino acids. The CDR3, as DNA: TGTGCCAGCAGCACCCTACTCTCCTACGAGCAGTACTTC. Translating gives CASSTLLSYEQYF.

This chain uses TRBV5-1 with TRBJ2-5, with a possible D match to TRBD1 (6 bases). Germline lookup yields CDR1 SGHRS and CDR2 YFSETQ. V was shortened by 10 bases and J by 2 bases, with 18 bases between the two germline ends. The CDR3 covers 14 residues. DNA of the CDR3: TGCGCCTCAAACACAGGGCTCCTTCAAGAGACCCAGTACTTC. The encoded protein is CASNTGLLQETQYF.

CDR3 bases: TGTGCCAGCAGACGCGGGACAGGGGATGCCGGGGAGCTGTTTTTT. Its translation is CASRRGTGDAGELFF. The V and J genes are TRBV2 and TRBJ2-2; 10 nucleotides align to TRBD1. The CDR3 sequence is 15 residues long. From germline, CDR1 is SNHLY and CDR2 FYNNEI. The V gene end was trimmed by 6 bases and the J gene end by 6 bases; junction bases not matched to a gene: 7.

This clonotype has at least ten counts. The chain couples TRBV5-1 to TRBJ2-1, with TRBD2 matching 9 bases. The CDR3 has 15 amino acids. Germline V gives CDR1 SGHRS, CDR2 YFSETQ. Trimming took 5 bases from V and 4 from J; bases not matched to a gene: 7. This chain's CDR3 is CASRGERGAYNEQFF. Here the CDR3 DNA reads TGCGCCAGCAGGGGTGAGCGGGGGGCATACAATGAGCAGTTCTTC.

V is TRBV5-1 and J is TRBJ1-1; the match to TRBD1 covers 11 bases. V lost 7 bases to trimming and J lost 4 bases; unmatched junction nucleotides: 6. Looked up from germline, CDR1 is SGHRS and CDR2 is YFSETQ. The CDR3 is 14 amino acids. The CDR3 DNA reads TGCGCCAGCGGCGGGGGACAGGGGGGCACTGAAGCTTTCTTT. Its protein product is CASGGGQGGTEAFF.

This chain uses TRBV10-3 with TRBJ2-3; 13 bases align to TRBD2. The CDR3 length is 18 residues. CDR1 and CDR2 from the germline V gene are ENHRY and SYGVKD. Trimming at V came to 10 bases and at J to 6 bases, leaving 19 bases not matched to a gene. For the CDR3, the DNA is TGTGCCACCGCAGGACTAGCGGGAGAGGGGACACTAGGCGATACGCAGTATTTT. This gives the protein CATAGLAGEGTLGDTQYF.

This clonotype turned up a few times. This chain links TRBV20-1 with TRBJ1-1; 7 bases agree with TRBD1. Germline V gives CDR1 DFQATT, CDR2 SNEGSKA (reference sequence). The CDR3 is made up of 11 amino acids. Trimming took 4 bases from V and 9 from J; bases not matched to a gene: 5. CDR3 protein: CSATDRRKAFF. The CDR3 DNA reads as TGCAGTGCTACGGACAGGAGGAAAGCTTTCTTT.

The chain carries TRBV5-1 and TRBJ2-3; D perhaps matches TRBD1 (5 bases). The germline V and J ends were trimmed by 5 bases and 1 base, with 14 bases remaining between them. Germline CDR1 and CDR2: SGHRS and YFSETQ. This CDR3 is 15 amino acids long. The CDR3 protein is CASRRTGSGTDTQYF. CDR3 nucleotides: TGCGCCAGCAGGAGAACAGGTAGTGGCACAGATACGCAGTATTTT.

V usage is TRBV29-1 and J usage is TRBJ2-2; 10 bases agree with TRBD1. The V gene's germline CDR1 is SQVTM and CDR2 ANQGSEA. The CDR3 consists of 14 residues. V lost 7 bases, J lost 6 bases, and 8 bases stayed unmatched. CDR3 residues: CSAPGQGLAGELFF. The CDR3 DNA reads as TGCAGCGCACCGGGACAGGGGTTGGCCGGGGAGCTGTTTTTT.

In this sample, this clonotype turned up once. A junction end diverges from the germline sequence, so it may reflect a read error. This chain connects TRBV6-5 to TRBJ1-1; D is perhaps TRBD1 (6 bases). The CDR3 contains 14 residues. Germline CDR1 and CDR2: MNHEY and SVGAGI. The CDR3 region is CASSSQDQGSEDFF. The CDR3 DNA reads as TGTGCCAGCAGTTCCCAGGATCAGGGGTCTGAAGATTTCTTT.

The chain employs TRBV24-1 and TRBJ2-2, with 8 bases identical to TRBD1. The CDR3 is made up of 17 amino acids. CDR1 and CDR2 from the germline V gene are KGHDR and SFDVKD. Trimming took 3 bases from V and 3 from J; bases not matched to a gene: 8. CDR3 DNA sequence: TGTGCCACCAGTGATCTCGACAGGGGAACGGACACCGGGGAGCTGTTTTTT. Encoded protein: CATSDLDRGTDTGELFF.

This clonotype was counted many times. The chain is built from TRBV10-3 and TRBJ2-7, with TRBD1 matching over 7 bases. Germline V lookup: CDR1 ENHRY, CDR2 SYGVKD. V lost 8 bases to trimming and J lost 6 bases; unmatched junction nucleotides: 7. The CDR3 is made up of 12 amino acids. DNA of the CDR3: TGTGCCATCGCACAGGGGTCAGGCGAGCAGTACTTC. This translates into CAIAQGSGEQYF.

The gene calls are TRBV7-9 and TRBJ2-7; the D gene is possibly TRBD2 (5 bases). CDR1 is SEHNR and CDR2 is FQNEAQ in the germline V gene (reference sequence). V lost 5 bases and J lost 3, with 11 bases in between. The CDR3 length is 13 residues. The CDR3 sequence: CASSRTSFYEQYF. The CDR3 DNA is TGTGCCAGCAGCCGGACTTCCTTCTACGAGCAGTACTTC. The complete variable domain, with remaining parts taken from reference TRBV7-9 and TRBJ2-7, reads DTGVSQNPRHKITKRGQNVTFRCDPISEHNRLYWYRQTLGQGPEFLTYFQNEAQLEKSRLLSDRFSAERPKGSFSTLEIQRTEQGDSAMYLCASSRTSFYEQYFGPGTRLTVT.

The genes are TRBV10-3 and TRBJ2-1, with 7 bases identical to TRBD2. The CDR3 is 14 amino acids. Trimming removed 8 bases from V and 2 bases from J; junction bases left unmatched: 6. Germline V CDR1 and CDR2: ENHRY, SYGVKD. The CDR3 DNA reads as TGTGCCATCGAAGGCGGGGGAGCCTACAATGAGCAGTTCTTC. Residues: CAIEGGGAYNEQFF.

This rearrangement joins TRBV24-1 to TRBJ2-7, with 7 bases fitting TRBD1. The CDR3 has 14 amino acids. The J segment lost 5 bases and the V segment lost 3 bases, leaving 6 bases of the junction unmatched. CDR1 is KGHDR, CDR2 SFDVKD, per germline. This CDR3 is CATSDLIGGDEQYF. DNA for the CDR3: TGTGCCACCAGTGATCTGATAGGGGGCGACGAGCAGTACTTC.

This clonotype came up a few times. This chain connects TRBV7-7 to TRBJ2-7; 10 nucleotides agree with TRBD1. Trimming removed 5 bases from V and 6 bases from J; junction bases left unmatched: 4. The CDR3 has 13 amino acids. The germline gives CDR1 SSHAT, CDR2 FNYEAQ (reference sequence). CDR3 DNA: TGTGCCAGCAGCGCCGGGACAGGGGCCGAGCAGTACTTC. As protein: CASSAGTGAEQYF. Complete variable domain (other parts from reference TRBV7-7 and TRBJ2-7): GAGVSQSPRYKVTKRGQDVTLRCDPISSHATLYWYQQALGQGPEFLTYFNYEAQPDKSGLPSDRFSAERPEGSISTLTIQRTEQRDSAMYRCASSAGTGAEQYFGPGTRLTVT.

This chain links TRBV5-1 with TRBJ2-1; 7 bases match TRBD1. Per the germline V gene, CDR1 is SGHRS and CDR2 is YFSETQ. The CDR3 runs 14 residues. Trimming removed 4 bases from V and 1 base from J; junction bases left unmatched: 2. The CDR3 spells CASSPGQSYNEQFF. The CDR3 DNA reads TGCGCCAGCAGCCCGGGACAGTCCTACAATGAGCAGTTCTTC.

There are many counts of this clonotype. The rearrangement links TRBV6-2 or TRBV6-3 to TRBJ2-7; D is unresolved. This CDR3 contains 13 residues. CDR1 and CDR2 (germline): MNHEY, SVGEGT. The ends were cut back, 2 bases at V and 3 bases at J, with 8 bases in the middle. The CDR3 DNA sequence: TGTGCCAGCAGTTACCTATCCGACTACGAGCAGTACTTC. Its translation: CASSYLSDYEQYF.

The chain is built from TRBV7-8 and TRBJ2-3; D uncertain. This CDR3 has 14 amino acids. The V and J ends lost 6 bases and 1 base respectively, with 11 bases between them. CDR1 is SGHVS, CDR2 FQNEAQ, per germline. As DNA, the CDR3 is TGTGCCAGCAGTGCAAACACCGGCACAGATACGCAGTATTTT. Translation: CASSANTGTDTQYF.

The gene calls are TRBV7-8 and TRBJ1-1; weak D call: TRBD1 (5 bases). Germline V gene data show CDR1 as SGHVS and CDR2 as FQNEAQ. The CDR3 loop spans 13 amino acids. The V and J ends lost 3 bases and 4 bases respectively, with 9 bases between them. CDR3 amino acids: CASSLTQGTEAFF. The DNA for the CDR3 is TGTGCCAGCAGCTTGACGCAGGGCACTGAAGCTTTCTTT.

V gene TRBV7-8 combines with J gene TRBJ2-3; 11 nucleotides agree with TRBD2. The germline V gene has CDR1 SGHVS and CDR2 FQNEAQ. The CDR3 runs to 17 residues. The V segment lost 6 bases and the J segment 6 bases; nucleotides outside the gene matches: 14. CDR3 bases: TGTGCCAGCAGACGGGCTCAGTTGACTAGCGGGGAGGATACGCAGTATTTT. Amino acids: CASRRAQLTSGEDTQYF.

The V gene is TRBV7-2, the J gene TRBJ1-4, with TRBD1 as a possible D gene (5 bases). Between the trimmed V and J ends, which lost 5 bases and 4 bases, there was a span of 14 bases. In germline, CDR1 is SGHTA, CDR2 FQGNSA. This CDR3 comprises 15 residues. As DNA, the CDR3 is TGTGCCAGCAGCATCCGGGACGGCCTTAATGAAAAACTGTTTTTT. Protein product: CASSIRDGLNEKLFF.

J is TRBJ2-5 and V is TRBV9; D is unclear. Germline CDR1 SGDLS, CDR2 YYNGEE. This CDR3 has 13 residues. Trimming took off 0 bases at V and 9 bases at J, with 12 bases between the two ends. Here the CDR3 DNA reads TGTGCCAGCAGCGTAGCTACGAGAACCCCCCAGTACTTC. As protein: CASSVATRTPQYF. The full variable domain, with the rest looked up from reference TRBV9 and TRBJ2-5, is DSGVTQTPKHLITATGQRVTLRCSPRSGDLSVYWYQQSLDQGLQFLIQYYNGEERAKGNILERFSAQQFPDLHSELNLSSLELGDSALYFCASSVATRTPQYFGPGTRLLVL.

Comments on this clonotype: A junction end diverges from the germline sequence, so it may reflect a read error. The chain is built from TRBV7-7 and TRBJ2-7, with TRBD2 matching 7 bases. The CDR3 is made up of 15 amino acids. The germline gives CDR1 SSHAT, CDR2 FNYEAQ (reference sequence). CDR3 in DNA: TGTGCTAGCAGCACCCATCCGGGAGGCTCCTACGAGCAGTACTTC. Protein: CASSTHPGGSYEQYF.

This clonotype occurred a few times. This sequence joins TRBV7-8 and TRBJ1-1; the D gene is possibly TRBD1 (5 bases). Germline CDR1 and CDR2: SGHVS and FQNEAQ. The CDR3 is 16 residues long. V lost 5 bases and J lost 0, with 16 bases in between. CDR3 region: CASSNKRQKLNTEAFF. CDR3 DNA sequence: TGTGCCAGCAGCAACAAGAGACAGAAACTGAACACTGAAGCTTTCTTT.

CDR3 nucleotide sequence: TGCAGCGTTGGAAGGAGCCAGTATTACAATGAGCAGTTCTTC. Translated: CSVGRSQYYNEQFF. The J gene is TRBJ2-1, the V gene TRBV29-1; D uncertain. The length of the CDR3 is 14 residues. V lost 4 bases, J lost 4 bases, and 14 bases lay in between. The germline V gene has CDR1 SQVTM and CDR2 ANQGSEA.

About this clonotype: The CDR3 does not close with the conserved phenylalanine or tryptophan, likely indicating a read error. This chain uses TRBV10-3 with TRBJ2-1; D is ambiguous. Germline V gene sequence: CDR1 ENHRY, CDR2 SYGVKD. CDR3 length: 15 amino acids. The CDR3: CASSEASDAYSEQFS. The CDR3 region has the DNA TGTGCCAGCAGTGAAGCTTCGGACGCCTACAGTGAGCAGTTCTCC.